This entry lists 10 T cell receptor beta chains sequenced from one sample in a study of cytomegalovirus exposure and HLA in healthy donors. The PCR had 60 Vbeta and 13 Jbeta primers. This table comes from immunoSEQ multiplex PCR, and its TCRdb copy is limited to in-frame clones, with some not included. The table includes over 130,000 clones, 70% to 85% detected once. Sequenced: PBMCs. These receptors came from a man aged 25 to 40 in good health and CMV-seropositive.

The rearrangement joins TRBV6-5 to TRBJ1-2; D perhaps matches TRBD1 (5 bases). Between the trimmed V and J ends, which lost 2 bases and 4 bases, there was a span of 14 bases. The CDR3 length is 15 residues. Germline loops: CDR1 MNHEY, CDR2 SVGAGI. The CDR3 sequence: CASSYSKGLLYGYTF. As DNA, the CDR3 is TGTGCCAGCAGTTACAGCAAGGGACTTCTCTATGGCTACACCTTC.

The rearrangement joins TRBV5-1 to TRBJ1-2, with TRBD1 identical over 10 bases. Germline-derived CDR1 and CDR2 are SGHRS and YFSETQ. V was clipped by 0 bases and J by 8 bases; unmatched bases: 4. This CDR3 region has 14 residues. The DNA for the CDR3 is TGCGCCAGCAGCTTGGAGACAGGGGGCAGCGGCTACACCTTC. Its translation is CASSLETGGSGYTF.

The V call is TRBV7-2, the J call TRBJ2-5; TRBD2 agrees at 8 bases. The CDR3 totals 16 residues. V was pared by 5 bases and J by 5 bases, with 13 bases of the junction left unmatched. Germline assignment: CDR1 SGHTA and CDR2 FQGNSA. As DNA, the CDR3 is TGTGCCAGCAGCACAACTAGCGGATTAAATGTCGAGACCCAGTACTTC. The encoded protein is CASSTTSGLNVETQYF.

V usage is TRBV15 and J usage is TRBJ1-2; D gene unclear. The CDR3 has 14 amino acids. The germline V gene encodes CDR1 LNHNV and CDR2 YYDKDF (reference sequence). V was shortened by 1 base and J by 1 base, with 7 bases between the two germline ends. CDR3 loop: CATSRGGNNYGYTF. In nucleotides, the CDR3 is TGTGCCACCAGCAGAGGAGGCAATAACTATGGCTACACCTTC.

The chain recombines TRBV7-3 with TRBJ2-5, with a weak D call TRBD1 (5 bases). The CDR3 length is 14 residues. Trimming stripped 9 bases from V and 2 bases from J, with 16 bases between. Germline V gives CDR1 SGHTA, CDR2 FQGTGA. The CDR3 loop is CASQQNRLQETQYF. The CDR3 coding sequence is TGTGCCAGTCAACAGAACAGGTTACAAGAGACCCAGTACTTC.

The CDR3 nucleotides are TGTGCCAGCAGCGTAGCTGGCGGGGGCTCCTACAATGAGCAGTTCTTC. It codes for CASSVAGGGSYNEQFF. The chain uses TRBV9 and TRBJ2-1, with 7 bases aligning to TRBD2. CDR1 SGDLS and CDR2 YYNGEE come from the germline V gene. The CDR3 has 16 amino acids. V lost 0 bases to trimming and J lost 0 bases; unmatched junction nucleotides: 3.

J is TRBJ1-1 and V is TRBV7-8, with D hard to call. Germline-derived CDR1 and CDR2 are SGHVS and FQNEAQ. The CDR3 is made up of 13 amino acids. The germline V and J ends were trimmed by 1 base and 2 bases, with 5 bases remaining between them. This CDR3 reads CASSLEINTEAFF. The CDR3 DNA reads as TGTGCCAGCAGCTTAGAAATAAACACTGAAGCTTTCTTT.

CDR3 DNA: TGTGCCTCCAGCGGATCCGGGGGCAATCAGCCCCAGCATTTT. It encodes CASSGSGGNQPQHF. The genes are TRBV19 and TRBJ1-5; no firm D call. Germline V gene lookup returns CDR1 LNHDA and CDR2 SQIVND (reference sequence). The CDR3 totals 14 residues. The V end was cut by 11 bases, the J end by 2 bases, with 16 bases between.

J is TRBJ2-5 and V is TRBV13, with D unclear. The V gene's germline CDR1 is PRHDT and CDR2 FYEKMQ (reference sequence). CDR3 length: 12 residues. V lost 0 bases to trimming and J lost 4 bases, with 3 bases between them. The DNA for the CDR3 is TGTGCCAGCAGCTTAGGCGTAGAGACCCAGTACTTC. It codes for CASSLGVETQYF.

In the case of this clone: The identical CDR3 is also encoded by other nucleotide sequences in the sample. The V gene is TRBV5-4, the J gene TRBJ2-7, with 8 bases lining up with TRBD1. CDR1 and CDR2 from the germline V gene are SGHNT and YYREEE (reference sequence). V was clipped by 0 bases and J by 4 bases; unmatched bases: 6. There are 15 residues in the CDR3. CDR3: CASSLALQGGYEQYF. CDR3 coding DNA: TGTGCCAGCAGCTTGGCCTTACAGGGGGGTTACGAGCAGTACTTC.